A single sample is the source of the 21 T cell receptor beta chains below, sequenced in a study of shared clonotypes between healthy human individuals. Naive-designated CD8 cells lacked CD45RO, were positively enriched for CCR7, and omitted terminally differentiated effector memory CD45RA+ cells. Using immunoSEQ multiplex PCR, the repertoire was profiled, and TCRdb retains in-frame clones only, with some absent. The sample consists of about 2.1 million clones, around 93% of them appearing once. Sequencing was performed on naive CD8+ T cells from PBMCs. The receptors derive from a man aged 18-30 years in good health. Some clones in this sample may be carry-over from other donors' samples.

In this sample, this clone turned up a few times. Other DNA variants within this sample encode the same CDR3. V and J are TRBV27 and TRBJ2-7; D perhaps matches TRBD2 (6 bases). Germline values: CDR1 MNHEY, CDR2 SMNVEV (reference sequence). Trimming shortened V by 1 base and J by 0 bases, and 7 bases separated the two germline ends. The CDR3 is 14 amino acids. The CDR3 reads CASSLFGSSYEQYF. The CDR3 DNA is TGTGCCAGCAGTTTATTCGGGAGCTCCTACGAGCAGTACTTC.

This chain uses TRBV15 with TRBJ2-2, with D possibly being TRBD2 (6 bases). Per germline, CDR1 LNHNV and CDR2 YYDKDF (reference sequence). The CDR3 consists of 15 residues. The V and J ends lost 4 bases and 1 base respectively, with 10 bases between them. The CDR3 DNA reads TGTGCCACCAGCAAAGAGCGGGTGAACACCGGGGAGCTGTTTTTT. Translation: CATSKERVNTGELFF.

This rearrangement joins TRBV28 to TRBJ1-1, with a tentative D call TRBD1 (6 bases). This CDR3 is built from 16 residues. Per germline, CDR1 MDHEN and CDR2 SYDVKM. Trimming stripped 0 bases from V and 5 bases from J, with 16 bases between. CDR3 DNA: TGTGCCAGCAGTTTATGGGGGGCTCTCGGGTCGACTGAAGCTTTCTTT. Amino acid sequence: CASSLWGALGSTEAFF. Looking up the rest from reference TRBV28 and TRBJ1-1 gives the full variable domain: DVKVTQSSRYLVKRTGEKVFLECVQDMDHENMFWYRQDPGLGLRLIYFSYDVKMKEKGDIPEGYSVSREKKERFSLILESASTNQTSMYLCASSLWGALGSTEAFFGQGTRLTVV.

This chain links TRBV12-5 with TRBJ1-1; 7 bases map to TRBD1. Germline V gives CDR1 LGHNT, CDR2 FRNRAP. The CDR3 is 16 amino acids. J was trimmed by 4 bases and V by 2 bases; bases with no gene match: 10. CDR3 amino acids: CASGLTRTGRVTEAFF. CDR3 bases: TGTGCTAGTGGTTTGACGAGGACAGGTAGGGTCACTGAAGCTTTCTTT.

The rearrangement links TRBV27 to TRBJ2-1; a possible D gene is TRBD2 (6 bases). Germline CDR1 reads MNHEY; CDR2 reads SMNVEV (reference sequence). This CDR3 region has 15 residues. Trimming removed 8 bases from V and 4 bases from J, with 18 bases in between. CDR3 protein: CASAQLGGSYNEQFF. Written as DNA, the CDR3 is TGTGCCAGCGCTCAGTTGGGAGGCTCGTACAATGAGCAGTTCTTC.

J is TRBJ1-2 and V is TRBV5-6; 8 positions agree with TRBD1. The V and J ends lost 4 bases and 8 bases, in that order; junction bases with no gene match: 10. In germline, CDR1 is SGHDT, CDR2 YYEEEE. The CDR3 loop spans 14 amino acids. The CDR3 loop reads CASSLGQGAKGYTF. In nucleotides, the CDR3 is TGTGCCAGCAGCCTAGGACAGGGAGCCAAAGGCTACACCTTC.

The chain has TRBV4-1 and TRBJ1-5; D is unresolved. Germline loops: CDR1 MGHRA, CDR2 YSYEKL. The V end was cut by 5 bases, the J end by 1 base, with 15 bases between. The CDR3 has 16 residues. The CDR3 region has the DNA TGCGCCAGCAGCGAAGCCCCTCCAACCAGCAATCAGCCCCAGCATTTT. It encodes CASSEAPPTSNQPQHF.

The chain employs TRBV28 and TRBJ2-1, with D uncertain. The germline V and J ends were trimmed by 3 bases and 1 base, with 10 bases remaining between them. The CDR3 extends over 15 amino acids. CDR1 is MDHEN, CDR2 SYDVKM, per germline. The CDR3 here is CASSFTLGSYNEQFF. The CDR3 coding sequence is TGTGCCAGCAGTTTCACGTTAGGGTCCTACAATGAGCAGTTCTTC.

The rearrangement links TRBV29-1 to TRBJ2-7; D uncertain. The length of the CDR3 is 12 residues. V lost 4 bases and J lost 4, with 11 bases in between. Germline assignment: CDR1 SQVTM and CDR2 ANQGSEA. The CDR3 spells CSVGVGLYEQYF. In DNA, the CDR3 is TGCAGCGTTGGTGTGGGCCTGTACGAGCAGTACTTC.

V usage is TRBV15 and J usage is TRBJ1-2; 7 bases are a match to TRBD1. The CDR3 runs 15 residues. Germline loops: CDR1 LNHNV, CDR2 YYDKDF (reference sequence). The V gene end was trimmed by 1 base and the J gene end by 4 bases; junction bases not matched to a gene: 6. Written as DNA, the CDR3 is TGTGCCACCAGCAGAGTCTACCGGGACAGCTATGGCTACACCTTC. Protein sequence: CATSRVYRDSYGYTF.

V is TRBV30 and J is TRBJ2-3; 8 positions match TRBD2. Unmatched junction bases numbered 9, after V lost 3 bases and J lost 4 bases. The CDR3 is made up of 15 amino acids. Germline V lookup: CDR1 GTSNPN, CDR2 SVGIG (reference sequence). CDR3 sequence (DNA): TGTGCCTGGAGACCCCCCAACGGGAGGGCAGATACGCAGTATTTT. Translation: CAWRPPNGRADTQYF.

With respect to this clone: The sample holds other DNA sequences that translate to the same CDR3. The rearrangement links TRBV30 to TRBJ2-7; TRBD1 or TRBD2 may be the D gene (5 bases each). The germline V and J ends were trimmed by 2 bases and 5 bases, with 7 bases remaining between them. The CDR3 spans 11 residues. Germline values: CDR1 GTSNPN, CDR2 SVGIG (reference sequence). This CDR3 reads CAWSLGDEQYF. The CDR3 DNA reads as TGTGCCTGGAGTTTGGGGGACGAGCAGTACTTC.

Comments on this clone: Other DNA sequences in the sample encode the same CDR3. This chain uses TRBV28 with TRBJ2-7; 10 bases are shared with TRBD2. Germline V lookup: CDR1 MDHEN, CDR2 SYDVKM. This CDR3 comprises 13 residues. V lost 8 bases to trimming and J lost 2 bases; unmatched junction nucleotides: 3. In nucleotides, the CDR3 is TGTGCCAGCCGGACTAGCGGAACCTACGAGCAGTACTTC. Its translation: CASRTSGTYEQYF.

The chain uses TRBV13 and TRBJ1-1; possibly TRBD1 for D (6 bases). Germline-derived CDR1 and CDR2 are PRHDT and FYEKMQ (reference sequence). This CDR3 comprises 14 residues. V lost 6 bases to trimming and J lost 5 bases, with 16 bases between them. The CDR3 region is CASRLRRGVTEAFF. CDR3 DNA: TGTGCCAGCAGGCTAAGAAGGGGGGTTACTGAAGCTTTCTTT.

Turning to this clone: One end of the junction does not line up with germline, which may come from a read error. CDR3 protein: CASRFVGTSSYNEQFF. The DNA for the CDR3 is TGTGCCAGCCGTTTTGTTGGGACTAGCTCCTACAATGAGCAGTTCTTC. The chain joins TRBV27 to TRBJ2-1; the match to TRBD2 covers 8 bases. Germline CDR1 MNHEY, CDR2 SMNVEV (reference sequence). CDR3 length: 16 residues.

The chain carries TRBV4-3 and TRBJ1-1; maybe TRBD1 (5 bases). V was cut by 1 base and J by 9 bases, with 21 bases left in between. CDR1 LGHNA and CDR2 YSLEER come from the germline V gene. This CDR3 spans 16 amino acids. CDR3 protein: CASSQGLLTDLFQAFF. As DNA, the CDR3 is TGCGCCAGCAGCCAAGGGCTTTTGACAGACCTCTTCCAAGCTTTCTTT.

About this clone itself: A read error may account for a junction end that differs from germline. The J gene is TRBJ1-1, the V gene TRBV6-5, with D unclear. This CDR3 contains 13 residues. CDR1 and CDR2 from the germline V gene are MNHEY and SVGAGI. The CDR3 bases are TGTACCAGCAGTTACTCGGTGCGGGCTGAAGCTTTCTTT. This translates into CTSSYSVRAEAFF.

The chain uses TRBV2 and TRBJ2-7; D gene uncertain. The CDR3 is 14 amino acids. The germline V gene encodes CDR1 SNHLY and CDR2 FYNNEI. With 2 bases removed from V and 2 bases from J, the gap between germline ends came to 10 bases. The CDR3 coding sequence is TGTGCCAGCAGTGAACTAATAGGCACCTACGAGCAGTACTTC. It translates to CASSELIGTYEQYF.

This chain joins TRBV19 and TRBJ2-1; 8 bases align to TRBD2. The germline CDR1 and CDR2 sequences are LNHDA and SQIVND (reference sequence). CDR3 size: 17 residues. The junction had 11 bases not matched to a gene; V was cut back by 0 bases and J by 7 bases. This CDR3 is CASSIDPPSGRWNEQFF. The CDR3 DNA reads TGTGCCAGTAGTATAGACCCCCCGAGCGGGAGATGGAATGAGCAGTTCTTC.

This CDR3 reads CASSFSGGHRSYEQYF. Here the CDR3 DNA reads TGTGCCAGCAGTTTTAGTGGGGGCCACAGATCGTACGAGCAGTACTTC. The chain links TRBV27 to TRBJ2-7, with TRBD1 as a possible D gene (6 bases). The CDR3 runs 16 residues. Trimming removed 3 bases at V and 4 bases at J, with 19 bases between. Per the germline V gene, CDR1 is MNHEY and CDR2 is SMNVEV (reference sequence).

The J gene is TRBJ2-3, the V gene TRBV27; no firm D call. The CDR3 has 15 amino acids. V lost 5 bases, J lost 4 bases, and 16 bases lay in between. Germline CDR1 MNHEY, CDR2 SMNVEV (reference sequence). CDR3 in DNA: TGTGCCAGCAGTATAAGACTGGTCAGCGCAGATACGCAGTATTTT. Encoded protein: CASSIRLVSADTQYF.